A selection of T cell receptor beta chains follows, all from one sample in a study of blood T cell repertoires in COVID-19. Measured with immunoSEQ multiplex PCR; TCRdb has only the in-frame clones, and not every one. Among 98,000 or so clones listed, less than 90% were seen once. Sequenced material: peripheral blood. The receptor set was obtained from a human donor in a cohort sampled during active COVID-19. The CDR3 runs from the conserved cysteine through the conserved F or W. The order of the fields is CDR3 DNA, CDR3 protein, D gene, V gene, clone size, J gene. A D gene is named only where the DNA matches it firmly. The size of a clone is reported for some rows only, either as once, few or many, or as a class for expanded clones.

DNA: TGTGCCAGCAGCCCGGAGTCCTACGAGCAGTACTTC; CDR3: CASSPESYEQYF; D: .; V: TRBV14; size: .; J: TRBJ2-7
DNA: TGTGCCACCAGCAGAGACCGACTCACTAGCACAGATACGCAGTATTTT; CDR3: CATSRDRLTSTDTQYF; D: .; V: TRBV15; size: .; J: TRBJ2-3
DNA: TGTGCCAGCGGGAGGACCGGGGAGCTGTTTTTT; CDR3: CASGRTGELFF; D: .; V: TRBV6-5; size: .; J: TRBJ2-2
DNA: TGCGCCAGCAGGGGGACAGGGTTTATAGATACGCAGTATTTT; CDR3: CASRGTGFIDTQYF; D: TRBD1; V: TRBV5-1; size: .; J: TRBJ2-3
DNA: TGTGCCAGCAGGGGGACTAGATGGCATACGCAGTATTTT; CDR3: CASRGTRWHTQYF; D: TRBD2; V: TRBV6-5; size: .; J: TRBJ2-3
DNA: TGCAGTGCTAGTACTAGCGGGGGGGCTGGAGATACGCAGTATTTT; CDR3: CSASTSGGAGDTQYF; D: TRBD2; V: TRBV20-1; size: once; J: TRBJ2-3
DNA: TGTGCCAGCAGACAGGGGCGGAACTATGGCTACACCTTC; CDR3: CASRQGRNYGYTF; D: TRBD1; V: TRBV12-3/TRBV12-4; size: once; J: TRBJ1-2
DNA: TGCGCCAGCAGCCAAGATATTGTGAACTATGGCTACACCTTC; CDR3: CASSQDIVNYGYTF; D: .; V: TRBV4-3; size: .; J: TRBJ1-2
DNA: TGTGCCAGCAGCTCCCGAGGGGGTAGGGCTAATGAAAAACTGTTTTTT; CDR3: CASSSRGGRANEKLFF; D: .; V: TRBV7-9; size: .; J: TRBJ1-4
DNA: TGTGCCAGCAGCTCCTTAGAGGGCCCCTACTACGAGCAGTACTTC; CDR3: CASSSLEGPYYEQYF; D: .; V: TRBV5-4; size: once; J: TRBJ2-7
DNA: TGTGCCAGCAGTCAACTCCGCTGGACAGGGAAGAACACTGAAGCTTTCTTT; CDR3: CASSQLRWTGKNTEAFF; D: TRBD1; V: TRBV28; size: .; J: TRBJ1-1
DNA: TGTGCCAGCAGCGAGATGGACAGGACAAACACTGAAGCTTTCTTT; CDR3: CASSEMDRTNTEAFF; D: TRBD1; V: TRBV9; size: .; J: TRBJ1-1
DNA: TGTGCCAGCAGCCCGGTCGCAGGGGCCTCCTACGAGCAGTACTTC; CDR3: CASSPVAGASYEQYF; D: .; V: TRBV4-2; size: .; J: TRBJ2-7
DNA: TGCGCCAGCAGTAACGGGGAAACCCCAGTAGTGAACACCGGGGAGCTGTTTTTT; CDR3: CASSNGETPVVNTGELFF; D: .; V: TRBV10-2; size: .; J: TRBJ2-2
DNA: TGCGCCAGCAGCTTTGGACTAGCGGGCTACGAGCAGTACTTC; CDR3: CASSFGLAGYEQYF; D: TRBD2; V: TRBV5-1; size: .; J: TRBJ2-7
DNA: TGCGCCAGCAGCCAAGACGACCCTGATGGGACAGGGGGCTCCTACGAGCAGTACTTC; CDR3: CASSQDDPDGTGGSYEQYF; D: TRBD1; V: TRBV4-3; size: once; J: TRBJ2-7
DNA: TGTGCCAGCAGCATCGGGGGGGACTCCTACAATGAGCAGTTCTTC; CDR3: CASSIGGDSYNEQFF; D: TRBD2; V: TRBV7-4; size: .; J: TRBJ2-1
DNA: TGCGCCAGCAGCCCAGGGACAGGAATTAGCACAGATACGCAGTATTTT; CDR3: CASSPGTGISTDTQYF; D: TRBD1; V: TRBV4-3; size: .; J: TRBJ2-3
DNA: TGTGCCAGCAGCTCATCAGGGAATTTTGACTCCTACGAGCAGTACTTC; CDR3: CASSSSGNFDSYEQYF; D: .; V: TRBV7-3; size: .; J: TRBJ2-7
DNA: TGTGCCTGGAGTTCGACAGGCTTCTATAATTCACCCCTCCACTTT; CDR3: CAWSSTGFYNSPLHF; D: .; V: TRBV30; size: .; J: TRBJ1-6
DNA: TGTGCCAGCCGGGGGACTAGCGGGATGAGAGGGAGAAGAGAGACCCAGTACTTC; CDR3: CASRGTSGMRGRRETQYF; D: TRBD2; V: TRBV28; size: .; J: TRBJ2-5
DNA: TGCGCCAGCAGTGAGTCGGACAGAAACGAGCAGTACTTC; CDR3: CASSESDRNEQYF; D: .; V: TRBV10-1; size: few; J: TRBJ2-7
DNA: TGCGCCAGCAGCCCCGGGACTTCACACCTCACAGATACGCAGTATTTT; CDR3: CASSPGTSHLTDTQYF; D: .; V: TRBV5-1; size: .; J: TRBJ2-3
DNA: TGCGCCAGCAGCCAAGATGGGACGGGACAGGGGATGGGTAATCAGCCCCAGCATTTT; CDR3: CASSQDGTGQGMGNQPQHF; D: TRBD1; V: TRBV4-1; size: .; J: TRBJ1-5
DNA: TGTGCCAGCAGGCCAACAGGGGTCACCGGGGAGCTGTTTTTT; CDR3: CASRPTGVTGELFF; D: TRBD1; V: TRBV2; size: .; J: TRBJ2-2
DNA: TGTGCCAGCAGTTCCCGACAGATATCAGATACGCAGTATTTT; CDR3: CASSSRQISDTQYF; D: .; V: TRBV6-2/TRBV6-3; size: .; J: TRBJ2-3
DNA: TGTGCCAGCAGCCTCGGGACTAGCGGGGGCCTCTCGACAGATACGCAGTATTTT; CDR3: CASSLGTSGGLSTDTQYF; D: TRBD2; V: TRBV5-4; size: .; J: TRBJ2-3